Each of the 20 T cell receptor beta chains below was sequenced from the same sample in a study of blood T cell repertoires in COVID-19 (dated by TCRdb to about 2020). The library came from the immunoSEQ multiplex PCR assay. The clones in this table, taken by TCRdb from immuneACCESS, are in-frame only. Not every clone is retained; where verified, under half of the shortfall comes from an unresolved V gene, and the cause of the rest is unknown. Within this sample are tens of thousands of clones, with about nine tenths of them counted one time only. Together, the top ten hold approximately 15% of the sample. The sequenced material came from peripheral blood. The receptor set was obtained from a human donor in a cohort sampled during active COVID-19.

The chain joins TRBV6-5 to TRBJ2-1; D remains unclear. The CDR3 is 14 amino acids. With 6 bases removed from V and 9 bases from J, the gap between germline ends came to 18 bases. Germline CDR1 is MNHEY and CDR2 is SVGAGI. The CDR3 loop reads CASSLLSSTSEQFF. For the CDR3, the DNA is TGTGCCAGCAGCCTCCTCTCCTCCACAAGTGAGCAGTTCTTC.

The chain recombines TRBV7-9 with TRBJ2-5; D is perhaps TRBD1 (6 bases). CDR1 and CDR2 (germline): SEHNR, FQNEAQ (reference sequence). Trimming took 5 bases from V and 2 from J, leaving 12 bases between them. The CDR3 spans 14 residues. The CDR3 DNA reads as TGTGCCAGCAGCCGACCACAGGGACAAGAGACCCAGTACTTC. This gives the protein CASSRPQGQETQYF.

This chain links TRBV11-2 with TRBJ2-7, with TRBD1 matching over 11 bases. The J segment lost 3 bases and the V segment lost 1 base, leaving 5 bases of the junction unmatched. Germline values: CDR1 SGHAT, CDR2 FQNNGV. This CDR3 has 16 amino acids. The CDR3 DNA reads as TGTGCCAGCAGCTTAGGAACCGGGACAGGGGGCTACGAGCAGTACTTC. Amino acids: CASSLGTGTGGYEQYF.

Regarding this clone: Mismatch with germline at one junction end may stem from a read error. The genes are TRBV5-6 and TRBJ2-1; 7 bases align to TRBD1. This CDR3 has 11 residues. Germline-derived CDR1 and CDR2 are SGHDT and YYEEEE. The CDR3 reads CASSLGQEWIF. CDR3 in DNA: TGTGCCAGCAGCTTAGGACAGGAATGGATCTTC.

V and J are TRBV6-4 and TRBJ2-3; 7 bases are a match to TRBD2. The CDR3 sequence is 16 residues long. CDR1 and CDR2 from the germline V gene are MRHNA and SNTAGT. Trimming removed 0 bases from V and 3 bases from J; junction bases left unmatched: 6. CDR3 amino acids: CASSDSPSGNTDTQYF. CDR3 DNA sequence: TGTGCCAGCAGTGACTCTCCTAGCGGAAATACAGATACGCAGTATTTT.

The genes are TRBV13 and TRBJ2-5, with D perhaps TRBD1 (5 bases). The germline gives CDR1 PRHDT, CDR2 FYEKMQ (reference sequence). Trimming cost V 5 bases and J 1 base, with 11 bases left between them. This CDR3 is built from 14 residues. CDR3 sequence (DNA): TGTGCCAGCAGCCTCGGACACCGCCAAGAGACCCAGTACTTC. This translates into CASSLGHRQETQYF.

The rearrangement uses TRBV6-5 and TRBJ1-1, with TRBD1 matching 7 bases. The germline V gene has CDR1 MNHEY and CDR2 SVGAGI. The CDR3 covers 14 residues. With V trimmed by 7 bases and J by 5 bases, 10 bases remained unmatched. The CDR3 bases are TGTGCCAGCACCGATTCGACAGGGAGAACTGAAGCTTTCTTT. This translates into CASTDSTGRTEAFF.

The rearrangement uses TRBV5-1 and TRBJ2-3; 16 bases are shared with TRBD2. The CDR3 length is 16 residues. In germline, CDR1 is SGHRS, CDR2 YFSETQ. V lost 2 bases and J lost 5; bases outside the gene matches: 2. The CDR3 here is CASSFGTSGREDTQYF. CDR3 bases: TGCGCCAGCAGCTTTGGGACTAGCGGGAGGGAAGATACGCAGTATTTT.

The chain combines TRBV23-1 with TRBJ1-3, with D possibly matching TRBD1 (5 bases). TRBV23-1 is annotated as an ORF whose role is uncertain. This CDR3 has 15 residues. Here the CDR3 DNA reads TGCGCAGCAGTCAAATTCGGGGGGGTTGGAAACACCATATATTTT. The encoded protein is CAAVKFGGVGNTIYF.

The CDR3 loop is CASSTGTSGIDEQYF. The CDR3, as DNA: TGCGCCAGCAGCACAGGGACTAGCGGCATCGACGAGCAGTACTTC. This chain joins TRBV5-1 and TRBJ2-7, with 11 bases aligning to TRBD2. The CDR3 spans 15 residues. Trimming cost V 4 bases and J 5 bases; bases outside gene matches: 8. Germline assignment: CDR1 SGHRS and CDR2 YFSETQ.

The J gene is TRBJ2-3, the V gene TRBV28, with 12 bases matching TRBD2. This CDR3 is 15 amino acids long. With V trimmed by 6 bases and J by 7 bases, 8 bases remained unmatched. Per the germline V gene, CDR1 is MDHEN and CDR2 is SYDVKM. This CDR3 reads CASSLTSGSSNTQYF. CDR3 DNA sequence: TGTGCCAGCAGCTTGACTAGCGGGAGTTCAAATACGCAGTATTTT. The full variable domain, its missing parts supplied by reference TRBV28 and TRBJ2-3, is DVKVTQSSRYLVKRTGEKVFLECVQDMDHENMFWYRQDPGLGLRLIYFSYDVKMKEKGDIPEGYSVSREKKERFSLILESASTNQTSMYLCASSLTSGSSNTQYFGPGTRLTVL.

The chain recombines TRBV27 with TRBJ2-3; 9 bases map to TRBD2. The V and J ends lost 3 bases and 2 bases, in that order; junction bases with no gene match: 9. Germline V CDR1 and CDR2: MNHEY, SMNVEV (reference sequence). The CDR3 is 17 residues long. CDR3 in amino acids: CASSFTAGGGITDTQYF. In nucleotides, the CDR3 is TGTGCCAGCAGTTTTACCGCGGGAGGGGGGATCACAGATACGCAGTATTTT.

The J gene is TRBJ2-6, the V gene TRBV19; D not certain. CDR1 is LNHDA, CDR2 SQIVND, per germline (reference sequence). V lost 3 bases to trimming and J lost 0 bases, with 9 bases between them. The length of the CDR3 is 16 residues. The CDR3 DNA follows: TGTGCCAGTAGTATTCATGGCTCCTCTGGGGCCAACGTCCTGACTTTC. It translates to CASSIHGSSGANVLTF.

The chain employs TRBV7-5 and TRBJ2-1; TRBD2 is the table's D call, not checked against the DNA. TRBV7-5 is flagged as a pseudogene. This CDR3 contains 16 residues. The CDR3 region has the DNA TGTGTCAGAAGCCCCTTTTGGGAGGGCCCTTACAATGAGCAGTTCTTC. Amino acids: CVRSPFWEGPYNEQFF.

In DNA, the CDR3 is TGTGCCATCAGTGAGACTCCGGGACAGGGGATCCACGAGCAGTACTTC. It specifies CAISETPGQGIHEQYF. J is TRBJ2-7 and V is TRBV10-3; 10 bases are shared with TRBD1. Germline V gives CDR1 ENHRY, CDR2 SYGVKD. The ends lost 2 bases at V and 5 bases at J; junction bases unmatched: 9. The CDR3 length is 16 residues.

The J gene is TRBJ2-3, the V gene TRBV9, with D maybe TRBD2 (6 bases). Germline CDR1 and CDR2: SGDLS and YYNGEE. The V end lost 4 bases, the J end lost 5 bases, and 17 bases lay between the germline ends. The CDR3 runs 15 residues. The CDR3 bases are TGTGCCAGCAGCCCCGACAGTTTCGGGGGAGATACGCAGTATTTT. It translates to CASSPDSFGGDTQYF.

The chain is built from TRBV5-1 and TRBJ1-3; D remains unclear. This CDR3 has 15 amino acids. V lost 0 bases, J lost 3 bases, and 10 bases lay in between. CDR1 and CDR2 from the germline V gene are SGHRS and YFSETQ. In nucleotides, the CDR3 is TGCGCCAGCAGCTTGGCCGACGGGATTGGAAACACCATATATTTT. Amino acid sequence: CASSLADGIGNTIYF.

The CDR3 coding sequence is TGCAGTGCTAGTCCCCGGACTAGGGCAAGGCGGGAGACCCAGTACTTC. It yields the protein CSASPRTRARRETQYF. V usage is TRBV20-1 and J usage is TRBJ2-5; 7 nucleotides line up with TRBD2. This CDR3 has 16 amino acids. Unmatched junction bases numbered 15, after V lost 3 bases and J lost 5 bases. Germline assignment: CDR1 DFQATT and CDR2 SNEGSKA (reference sequence).

V and J are TRBV6-5 and TRBJ2-7; possibly TRBD2 for D (5 bases). Germline CDR1 and CDR2: MNHEY and SVGAGI. This CDR3 is 11 amino acids long. The ends were cut back, 6 bases at V and 7 bases at J, with 10 bases in the middle. CDR3 bases: TGTGCCAGCAGCGGAGGCCATGAGCAGTACTTC. It encodes CASSGGHEQYF.

The rearrangement joins TRBV27 to TRBJ2-1; unclear D gene. V lost 10 bases, J lost 9 bases, and 13 bases lay in between. The germline V gene encodes CDR1 MNHEY and CDR2 SMNVEV (reference sequence). This CDR3 region has 11 residues. The CDR3 is CATFATGEQFF. CDR3 nucleotides: TGTGCCACCTTTGCCACGGGTGAGCAGTTCTTC.